The entry below describes one T cell receptor beta chain. Using immunoSEQ multiplex PCR, the repertoire was profiled, and TCRdb retains in-frame clones only, with some absent. The profile shows about 350,000 clones, about 90% of them singletons. These data come from a study of blood T cell repertoires in COVID-19. This CDR3 comprises 13 residues. CDR1 and CDR2 (germline): MNHEY, SVGAGI. The V end was cut by 0 bases, the J end by 3 bases, with 6 bases between. The sample consisted of peripheral blood. The rearrangement links TRBV6-5 to TRBJ2-7, with unresolved D. The sequence derives from a woman aged 70-85 years with COVID-19, enrolled during active disease. CDR3 nucleotide sequence: TGTGCCAGCAGTTACTCTAGAAGCTACGAGCAGTACTTC. The encoded protein is CASSYSRSYEQYF.